This entry concerns a single TCR beta chain. This clone was picked up a small number of times. This receptor's antigen is unknown. Base qualities are not provided; no much larger clone lies one nucleotide away. In total, 666 healthy bone marrow donors made up the cohort. At the time of sampling, all cohort members were nominally healthy, though unrecorded immune exposures were likely present. The donor tested CMV seronegative and was one of the 352 seronegative cohort members. A peripheral blood sample was provided by each donor, and peripheral blood mononuclear cells were used for TCR beta sequencing. Genomic DNA extraction from the blood cell samples was performed with the Qiagen DNeasy Blood Extraction Kit. The library was obtained by the immunoSEQ multiplex PCR assay. For the multiplex PCR, a mixture combining 60 forward primers for TCR Vbeta segments and 13 reverse primers for TCR Jbeta segments was used. A multiplex PCR assay on genomic DNA amplified the CDR3 region of rearranged TCR beta genes. The Illumina HiSeq System was used to sequence the amplified TCR beta libraries as 87-base-pair reads. The paper's processing steps were these. In a later analysis, 80 million or so unique TCR beta chains were counted across the approximately 670 repertoires, and about 10 million of these chains were shared by at least two donors. Raw reads were error-corrected and collapsed into unique sequences with a nearest-neighbor algorithm that merged closely related sequences to remove PCR and sequencing errors. Alignment of CDR3 sequences to IMGT reference sequences was used to assign V, D and J gene segments. Each retained sequence needed at least a six-nucleotide match to both a V gene segment and a J gene segment. Rearrangements were classified as productive when the CDR3 lacked stop codons and remained in frame with V and J, and all other rearrangements were classified as non-productive. CDR3 was defined by IMGT convention, running from the second conserved V-encoded cysteine to the conserved J-encoded phenylalanine. In an earlier analysis of some 550 of the donors, sequences lacking an unambiguous match to a single V gene segment were excluded. An earlier analysis of several hundred of the donors called V segments functional above 56.7% productive rearrangements and segregating when the between-donor standard deviation exceeded 5%. To diagnose cytomegalovirus status from the catalog of TCR beta chain sequences, a statistical classification framework was built. In a later analysis, V and J genes were assigned by comparing TCR nucleotide sequences against IMGT/GENE-DB human TR gene sequences. In a later analysis, CDR3 sequences and most-parsimonious VDJ recombination scenarios were assigned using the TCRdist pipeline. In a later analysis, each TCR beta chain was defined by its CDR3 amino acid sequence together with its V-gene family, and reads without a unique V-gene family were excluded. A later analysis removed 600 or so highly shared, low-generation-probability nucleotide sequences to deal with suspected cross-contamination and a sequencing artifact. A later analysis calculated a clonal expansion index for each public chain from normalized within-repertoire ranks of inferred template counts. Generation probabilities in a later analysis came from a VDJ recombination model fitted to out-of-frame rearrangements, and those results were checked against IGoR. Hypergeometric tests were used in a later analysis to score TCR-TCR, TCR-HLA and TCR-CMV co-occurrence, with a repertoire-size bias correction applied to the TCR pairs. In a later analysis, false discovery rates were estimated by permuting HLA or CMV assignments 20 times. In a later analysis, co-occurring TCRs were grouped using DBSCAN, with TCRdist sequence similarity added in when clustering inside HLA-allele-positive subsets. Repertoires with fewer than 30,000 or more than 120,000 public chains, plus five repertoires with anomalous nucleotide sharing, were excluded from co-occurrence clustering. TCRdb retrieved this table from immuneACCESS and kept in-frame rearrangements only. Not all clones are present; in checked studies, unresolved V genes account for under half, and no reason is known for the remainder. The V and J calls and clone size come from that table; D and trimming were worked out from the DNA. This sample gives about 250,000 clones in total; roughly 70% of them show up just once. The top ten hold under 3% of the sample.

The data are from a study of cytomegalovirus exposure and HLA in healthy donors (dated by TCRdb to the late 2010s). Notes on the research overall: According to an earlier analysis of 450 to 650 of the donors, 150 million to 200 million T cells yielded 117 million unique TCR beta sequences and approximately 300 Gb of sequence data. Roughly 300 gigabases of sequencing data and around 88 million unique TCR sequences made up an early release that covered approximately 650 HLA-typed donors. Of the 398 genotyped donors, about 80% fell in the genetic ancestry cluster associated with self-reported Caucasian donors. The study was designed to test whether signatures of past pathogen exposure could be identified by cataloging public T cell receptors. The study used immunosequencing to profile the T cell repertoires of 670 or so subjects and linked those repertoires to cytomegalovirus serostatus. In addition to the first cohort of 666 subjects, a separate validation cohort of 120 different subjects was used. To predict cytomegalovirus infection status, the study combined high-throughput TCR immunosequencing, statistical association of individual TCRs with disease status, and machine learning. A later analysis re-analyzed previously published TCR beta repertoires from roughly 630 donors and added high-resolution HLA genotyping to study TCR occurrence patterns. The later analysis used no new phenotypic data to find candidate immune exposures, relying instead on TCR beta sequences and their occurrence across donors. In an earlier analysis of several hundred of the donors, high-throughput TCR beta sequencing was used to judge whether each TCR beta V gene segment behaved as functional or pseudogenic. Alongside the repertoire data, information on donor age, sex, ethnicity and CMV serostatus was compiled. In a later genetic analysis, genome-wide SNP genotypes for about 55% of the roughly 700 donors were used, and that subset was treated as a discovery cohort. Every repertoire in the discovery cohort had been generated on one and the same sequencing platform. Both class I and class II loci were covered by HLA typing, at four-digit resolution. Typing coverage varied by locus: roughly 620-640 donors for A, B, C, DRB1 and DQB1; approximately 520 for DQA1; around 610 for DPA1; roughly 450 for DPB1. Because of strong linkage in the cohort, roughly five DR-DQ haplotypes were treated as single units for association and clustering. On average, around 240,000 unique TCR beta nucleotide sequences were sequenced per donor among some 420 genotyped donors of the cohort, with roughly 18% of those sequences being non-productive.

Paper-wide results and their limitations: In a later analysis, HLA-associated TCR beta chains showed more clonal expansion and lower generation probabilities than non-associated chains that were equally common. Sequencing depth was assumed to be roughly uniform across donors in the presence/absence analyses, though that assumption may not hold. The only immune exposure information available for the cohort was CMV serostatus. Fewer than 20 rarely observed V segments, including chromosome 9 orphons, were excluded from the earlier analysis of about 600 of the donors because counts were too low. The authors suggested that the approach could potentially be generalized to other disease states and immunological phenotypes. A total of fewer than 200 TCR beta chains were listed by the study as associated with cytomegalovirus. V-gene and J-gene trimming of TCR beta chains was associated with a missense DCLRE1C variant in a later genetic analysis, and the association was replicated in an independent cohort. When HLA alleles, especially DR and DQ, strongly co-occurred, TCR associations were difficult to assign to individual alleles. At a false discovery rate of 0.05, a later analysis linked 16,951 TCR beta sequences to specific HLA alleles. In a later analysis, TCR association rates were found to vary across HLA loci, with the most associated TCRs seen for DRB1 alleles and the fewest for HLA-C alleles. Linkage disequilibrium might explain the correlated functional status among segregating V segments, but an unknown experimental factor could not be excluded. Compared with the roughly 700-donor mean, donors in an Asian-associated ancestry cluster had fewer N-insertions in productive TCRs, according to a later genetic analysis. Most TCR sequences were observed very rarely across donors, whereas some public TCRs were present in many individuals. A cluster of highly shared sequence variants was judged likely to be a technical artifact of the sequencing pipeline. In a later analysis, most CMV-associated TCR beta chains were found to appear HLA-restricted, with HLA associations seemingly driven largely by CMV exposure. According to a later analysis, parvovirus B19, influenza, CMV and Epstein-Barr virus appeared linked to several top co-occurrence clusters. The classifier was reported to diagnose cytomegalovirus status with high specificity and sensitivity in both the original cohort and the validation cohort. A further reported finding was that TCR beta sequences accurately predicted the HLA-A and HLA-B alleles for most subjects in the first cohort. This cohort had only TCR beta chains sequenced, and the lack of alpha or paired-chain data limited which features could be detected. Broadly in line with IMGT annotations, most TCR beta V segments showed up in productive rearrangements about 87% or about 30% of the time in an earlier analysis of 450 to 600 of the donors. In vitro tests confirmed that three of the cytomegalovirus-associated TCR beta chains recognize cytomegalovirus antigens. Because HLA typing was unavailable for some donors at each locus, only the typed subset was used in association tests.

This TCR was recovered from a female donor in good health and CMV-seronegative. The source material was PBMCs.

The DNA reads TGTGCCAGCAGTCGTCAACAGGGGGCGGAGGGCTACACCTTC. It specifies CASSRQQGAEGYTF. The sequence joins TRBV7-2 to TRBJ1-2, and 9 junction bases match TRBD1. For CDR1 and CDR2, the germline V gene lists SGHTA and FQGNSA. V trim: 6 bases; J trim: 8 bases; unmatched bases: 10. Spanning cysteine to phenylalanine, the CDR3 consists of 14 amino acids. The CDR3 DNA has 42 bases and is translated from base 1.